The entry below describes one TCR beta chain. What it recognizes is unknown. A second roughly 7 to 12 cycle PCR used barcoded and J-beta primers. TCRdb re-called the 5' RACE reads with MiXCR, one entry per CDR3 protein. The table shows 550,000 to 750,000 distinct CDR3 sequences, with under 25% occurring only once. The data were taken from a study of blood T cells in healthy people across ages. Broader study findings: PBMCs left unsorted prevented a conclusive naive versus antigen-experienced comparison. Older age coincided with a roughly linear decline in TCR beta diversity per million T cells.

Germline assignment: CDR1 MRHNA and CDR2 SNTAGT. The CDR3 has 13 amino acids. This clonotype originated in a man between 65 and 85 years old in good health. The V call is TRBV6-4, the J call TRBJ2-5; D gene uncertain. The last part of the DNA fits TRBJ2-1 better; the J call may be wrong. The sequencing input was blood. The CDR3: CASSDSRYNEQFF. The DNA of the CDR3 is TGTGCCAGCAGTGACTCGAGGTACAATGAGCAGTTCTTC.